This TCR beta chain was identified during a study of CD8+CD57+ T cells in acquired aplastic anemia. Both TCR beta VDJ combination and CDR3 sequence profiling were carried out. Genomic DNA was the template for this profiling. Each CDR3 protein is one row after TCRdb ran MiXCR on the reads. The sample includes approximately 470,000 distinct CDR3 sequences, roughly a third of them seen just once. The germline gives CDR1 SGHAT, CDR2 FQNNGV. V was cut by 6 bases and J by 5 bases, with 22 bases left in between. The CDR3 is 16 amino acids. Study-wide points: Between the patient and control groups, CD8+ Simpson's diversity did not differ significantly.

This clonotype was recorded only once. Its antigen is undetermined. All sequencing subjects had displayed CD8+CD57+ cell expansion on flow cytometry. Sequencing was performed on sorted CD4+, CD8+, or CD8+CD57+ T cells (not recorded which) from PBMCs. The chain employs TRBV11-2 and TRBJ1-2; D may be TRBD1 (5 bases). This receptor was taken from a human donor with aplastic anemia. CDR3 region: CASSSYLDRGSYGYTF. The CDR3 bases are TGTGCCAGCAGTTCCTACCTGGATAGGGGCAGTTATGGCTACACCTTC.